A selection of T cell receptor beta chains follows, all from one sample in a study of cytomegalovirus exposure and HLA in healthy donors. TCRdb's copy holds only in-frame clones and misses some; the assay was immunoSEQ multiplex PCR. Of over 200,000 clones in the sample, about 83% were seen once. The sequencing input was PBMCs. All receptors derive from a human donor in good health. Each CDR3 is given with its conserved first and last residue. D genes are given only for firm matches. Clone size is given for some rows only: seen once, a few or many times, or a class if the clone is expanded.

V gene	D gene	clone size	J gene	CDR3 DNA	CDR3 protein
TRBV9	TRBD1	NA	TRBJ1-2	TGTGCCAGCAGCGTAGCTGAAGGGGGCGCGGGTGGCTACACCTTC	CASSVAEGGAGGYTF
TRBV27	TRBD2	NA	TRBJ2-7	TGTGCCAGCAAGACGGGACTAGCGGGGGCGGGCGAGCAGTACTTC	CASKTGLAGAGEQYF
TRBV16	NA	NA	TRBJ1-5	TGTGCCAGCAGCCAATCGCGCGGACTCAATCAGCCCCAGCATTTT	CASSQSRGLNQPQHF
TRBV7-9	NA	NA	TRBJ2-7	TGTGCCAGCAGCTTCCAGGGATCACCGACCTACGAGCAGTACTTC	CASSFQGSPTYEQYF
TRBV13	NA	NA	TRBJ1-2	TGTGCCAGCAGCCCGACAAGGGGCAACTATGGCTACACCTTC	CASSPTRGNYGYTF
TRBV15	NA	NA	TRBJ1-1	TGTGCCACCAGCAGAGACCAGGGTAGGGAAGCTTTCTTT	CATSRDQGREAFF
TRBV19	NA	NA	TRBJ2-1	TGTGCCAGTAGTACTAGCGTCGTGGTGTATGAGCAGTTCTTC	CASSTSVVVYEQFF
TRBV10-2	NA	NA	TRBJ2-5	TGCGCCAGCTTAGCGGACCAAGAGACCCAGTACTTC	CASLADQETQYF
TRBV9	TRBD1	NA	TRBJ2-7	TGTGCCAGCAACGTGACAGGGGGGGGTTTCGACGAGCAGTACTTC	CASNVTGGGFDEQYF
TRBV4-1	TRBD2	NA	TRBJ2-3	TGCGCCAGCAGCCGGGGAGGGACCCAAGGCACAGATACGCAGTATTTT	CASSRGGTQGTDTQYF
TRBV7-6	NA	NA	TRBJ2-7	TGTGCCAGCAGCTTAGACACGATGATAAACTACGAGCAGTACTTC	CASSLDTMINYEQYF
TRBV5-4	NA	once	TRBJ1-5	TGTGCCAGCAGCTTGGACAGTAATCAGCCCCAGCATTTT	CASSLDSNQPQHF
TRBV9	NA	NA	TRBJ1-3	TGTGCCAGCAGCTCGCCGGCGGGGGGTTTATATGGAAACACCATATATTTT	CASSSPAGGLYGNTIYF
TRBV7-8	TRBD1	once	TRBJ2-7	TGTGCCAGCAGCTCGCCGGGACAGGGCACCTACGAGCAGTACTTC	CASSSPGQGTYEQYF
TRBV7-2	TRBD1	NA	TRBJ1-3	TGTGCCAGCAGCTTAGGACGACAGGGGTACACCATATATTTT	CASSLGRQGYTIYF
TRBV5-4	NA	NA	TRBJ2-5	TGTGCCAGCAGCTTCGGGTTCACTTACCAAGAGACCCAGTACTTC	CASSFGFTYQETQYF
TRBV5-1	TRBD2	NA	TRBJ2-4	TGCGCCAGCAGCTTGGCCACTAGCGGCCTGGGCCCAAACATTCAGTACTTC	CASSLATSGLGPNIQYF
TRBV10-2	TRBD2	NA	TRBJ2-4	TGCGCCAGCAGTGACGGGGGGAGCGGGAGAGCCAAAAACATTCAGTACTTC	CASSDGGSGRAKNIQYF
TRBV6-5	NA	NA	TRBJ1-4	TGTGCCAGCAGTTCTACAGGGCGCCGGGGAGCTGAAAAACTGTTTTTT	CASSSTGRRGAEKLFF
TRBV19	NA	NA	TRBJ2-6	TGTGCCAGTAGCCATGGGGCCAACGTCCTGACTTTC	CASSHGANVLTF
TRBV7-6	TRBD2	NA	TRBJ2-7	TGTGCCAGCAGCCGAGGACTAGCGGGAGGACCTTACGAGCAGTACTTC	CASSRGLAGGPYEQYF
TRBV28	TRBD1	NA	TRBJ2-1	TGTGCCAGCAGTGCGGGGACAGGTCATACGTTGGGTGAGCAGTTCTTC	CASSAGTGHTLGEQFF
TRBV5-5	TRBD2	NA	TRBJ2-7	TGTGCCAGCAGCTTGGTGGGACTACAATACGAGCAGTACTTC	CASSLVGLQYEQYF
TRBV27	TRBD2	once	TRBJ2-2	TGTGCCAGCAGCTGGACTAGAGTTGGCACCGGGGAGCTGTTTTTT	CASSWTRVGTGELFF
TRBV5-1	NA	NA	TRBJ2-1	TGCGCCAGCAGTTGGGGTGGGGCCGTCTACAATGAGCAGTTCTTC	CASSWGGAVYNEQFF
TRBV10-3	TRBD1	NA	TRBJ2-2	TGTGCCACCGGGACAGGGCAAAACACCGGGGAGCTGTTTTTT	CATGTGQNTGELFF
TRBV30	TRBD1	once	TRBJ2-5	TGTGCCTGGAAGGGGGGACAGGGTACCCAAGAGACCCAGTACTTC	CAWKGGQGTQETQYF
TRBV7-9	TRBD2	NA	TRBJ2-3	TGTTCCAGCAGCTCGCGGGAGGCCCGGGGAGATACGCAGTATTTT	CSSSSREARGDTQYF
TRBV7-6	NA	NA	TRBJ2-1	TGTGCCAGCAGCTTAGCGAGAGGGCAGAATGAGCAGTTCTTC	CASSLARGQNEQFF
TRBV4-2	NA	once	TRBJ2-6	TGTGCCAGCAGCCTGCCGGTATCTGGGGCCAACGTCCTGACTTTC	CASSLPVSGANVLTF
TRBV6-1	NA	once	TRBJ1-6	TGTGCCAGCAGGGTAGCCTATAATTCACCCCTCCACTTT	CASRVAYNSPLHF
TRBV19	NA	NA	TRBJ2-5	TGTGCCAGTAGTAGTCGGGAGACCCAGTACTTC	CASSSRETQYF
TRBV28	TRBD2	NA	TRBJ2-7	TGTGCCAGCAGTACTGGGACTAGCGGGTTCTCCTACGAGCAGTACTTC	CASSTGTSGFSYEQYF
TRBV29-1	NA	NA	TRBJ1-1	TGTAGCGTGGAGGGGAACACTGAAGCTTTCTTT	CSVEGNTEAFF
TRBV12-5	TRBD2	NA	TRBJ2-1	TGTGCTAGTGGTTTCATAGCGGGAGTTTCAATAAATGAGCAGTTCTTC	CASGFIAGVSINEQFF
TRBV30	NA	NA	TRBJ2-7	TGTGCCTGGAGTTACAGGGTTTCCGAGCAGTACTTC	CAWSYRVSEQYF
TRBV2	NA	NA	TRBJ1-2	TGTGCCAGCAGTGAAGCGCCAGGGCCGAACTATGGCTACACCTTC	CASSEAPGPNYGYTF
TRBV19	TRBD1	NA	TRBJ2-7	TGTGCCAGTAGTACTGCTGGGACAGGGGTCTACGAGCAGTACTTC	CASSTAGTGVYEQYF